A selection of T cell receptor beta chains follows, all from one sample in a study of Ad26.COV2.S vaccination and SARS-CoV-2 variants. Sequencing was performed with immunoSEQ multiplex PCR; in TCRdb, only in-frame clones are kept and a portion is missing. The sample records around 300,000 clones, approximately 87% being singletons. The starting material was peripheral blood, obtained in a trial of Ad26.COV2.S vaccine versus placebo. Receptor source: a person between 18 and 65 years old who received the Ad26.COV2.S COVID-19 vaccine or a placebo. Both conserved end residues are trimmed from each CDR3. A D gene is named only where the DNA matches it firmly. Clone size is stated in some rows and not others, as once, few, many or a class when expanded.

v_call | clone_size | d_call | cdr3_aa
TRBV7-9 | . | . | ASTARDTDTQY
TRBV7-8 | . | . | ASSPPWPSRYNEQF
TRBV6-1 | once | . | ASSEGARAGT
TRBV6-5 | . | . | ASSWGDPDGYT
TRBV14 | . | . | ASSQQGNSPLH
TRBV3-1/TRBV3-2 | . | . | ASSQDTEAF
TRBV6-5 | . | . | ASGVRVEDTQY
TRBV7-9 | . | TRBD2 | ASSLKSSGGLTYNEQF
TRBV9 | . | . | ASSVVDGLNTEAF
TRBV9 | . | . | ASSVGGGTEEQY
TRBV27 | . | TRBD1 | ASTHRGATGELF
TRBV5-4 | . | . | ASSKTDGGGYGYT